The source of this T cell receptor (beta chain) is a study of blood T cells in healthy people across ages. Across the whole study: About one barcoded beta molecule per two T cells came from capture by template switching.

The germline gives CDR1 SGHTA, CDR2 FQGNSA. The CDR3 loop spans 14 amino acids. This clonotype was detected only a few times. A sample-barcoded 5' primer and a J-beta primer mix were used in a second PCR of about 6 to 12 cycles. Each of the cDNA molecules was tagged by a template-switch adaptor with 12 random nucleotides. TCRdb re-analysed the 5' RACE reads in MiXCR, keeping a single row per CDR3 protein. The sample lists 650,000 to 800,000 distinct CDR3 sequences, approximately 48% seen once, with about a fifth in the top ten. The chain is built from TRBV7-2 and TRBJ2-5; 7 nucleotides agree with TRBD1. The closer fit of TRBJ2-7 to the DNA end suggests the J call may be wrong. The sample comprised blood. This clonotype was obtained from a man between 60 and 75 years old in good health. Written as DNA, the CDR3 is TGTGCCAGCAGCTCGGGACAGACTGTGCACGAGCAGTACTTC. Translated: CASSSGQTVHEQYF.